Following are 30 T cell receptor beta chains from one sample sequenced in a study of T cell changes during pregnancy in multiple sclerosis. TCRdb's copy holds only in-frame clones and misses some; the assay was immunoSEQ multiplex PCR. The sample has 60,000 to 85,000 clones, roughly 94% seen once. The sequencing used peripheral blood, collected in the third trimester of pregnancy. These receptors were collected from a female donor with multiple sclerosis, enrolled in a pregnancy study.

The chain combines TRBV4-3 with TRBJ2-5; the match to TRBD2 covers 7 bases. Germline assignment: CDR1 LGHNA and CDR2 YSLEER. The junction had 4 bases not matched to a gene; V was cut back by 0 bases and J by 3 bases. The CDR3 consists of 15 residues. The CDR3, as DNA: TGCGCCAGCAGCCAAGATATGGGACTAAAAGAGACCCAGTACTTC. Translating gives CASSQDMGLKETQYF.

The rearrangement joins TRBV21-1 to TRBJ1-1; the table calls TRBD1, which could not be checked here. TRBV21-1 is annotated as a pseudogene. The CDR3 runs to 13 residues. The CDR3 protein is CASSKLRGTEAFF. The CDR3 DNA reads TGTGCCAGCAGCAAGCTTAGGGGCACTGAAGCTTTCTTT.

J is TRBJ1-5 and V is TRBV19; 8 nucleotides match TRBD1. Trimming took 6 bases from V and 3 from J; bases not matched to a gene: 7. The CDR3 runs 15 residues. Germline CDR1 is LNHDA and CDR2 is SQIVND (reference sequence). The CDR3 bases are TGTGCCAGTAGACCTGGACAGGGCGTCAATCAGCCCCAGCATTTT. Protein sequence: CASRPGQGVNQPQHF. Together with reference TRBV19 and TRBJ1-5, the CDR3 gives the full variable domain: DGGITQSPKYLFRKEGQNVTLSCEQNLNHDAMYWYRQDPGQGLRLIYYSQIVNDFQKGDIAEGYSVSREKKESFPLTVTSAQKNPTAFYLCASRPGQGVNQPQHFGDGTRLSIL.

The chain combines TRBV19 with TRBJ2-1, with TRBD1 identical over 9 bases. This CDR3 spans 15 amino acids. V was pared by 4 bases and J by 0 bases, with 1 base of the junction left unmatched. Germline V lookup: CDR1 LNHDA, CDR2 SQIVND (reference sequence). The DNA for the CDR3 is TGTGCCAGTAGTAGGACAGGGGACTCCTACAATGAGCAGTTCTTC. Its translation: CASSRTGDSYNEQFF.

This clone occurred once. The chain has TRBV14 and TRBJ1-1; 10 bases are a match to TRBD1. The CDR3 is 14 amino acids. V shed 8 bases, J shed 3 bases, and the junction held 6 bases outside the gene matches. Germline lookup yields CDR1 SGHDN and CDR2 FVKESK. CDR3 protein: CASGTGEWDTEAFF. CDR3 coding DNA: TGTGCCAGCGGGACAGGGGAATGGGACACTGAAGCTTTCTTT. The variable domain in full, completed from reference TRBV14 and TRBJ1-1, reads EAGVTQFPSHSVIEKGQTVTLRCDPISGHDNLYWYRRVMGKEIKFLLHFVKESKQDESGMPNNRFLAERTGGTYSTLKVQPAELEDSGVYFCASGTGEWDTEAFFGQGTRLTVV.

The rearrangement joins TRBV19 to TRBJ1-1, with 7 nucleotides matching TRBD1. Germline CDR1 LNHDA, CDR2 SQIVND (reference sequence). This CDR3 contains 16 residues. The V segment lost 2 bases and the J segment 1 base; nucleotides outside the gene matches: 7. The DNA of the CDR3 is TGTGCCAGTAGTATAACCCCCGGGACAGCGAACACTGAAGCTTTCTTT. Its translation: CASSITPGTANTEAFF.

The chain combines TRBV18 with TRBJ2-2; 8 bases align to TRBD1. This CDR3 region has 16 residues. CDR1 and CDR2 (germline): KGHSH, LQKENI. The junction had 1 base not matched to a gene; V was cut back by 1 base and J by 0 bases. CDR3 sequence: CASSPRTGTNTGELFF. CDR3 bases: TGTGCCAGCTCACCACGGACAGGGACGAACACCGGGGAGCTGTTTTTT.

The gene calls are TRBV5-4 and TRBJ1-5; maybe TRBD1 (6 bases). From germline, CDR1 is SGHNT and CDR2 YYREEE (reference sequence). V lost 5 bases and J 4 bases, leaving 13 bases between the germline ends. This CDR3 is built from 14 residues. CDR3 DNA: TGTGCCAGCAGTATGGCAGGGGTTAATCAGCCCCAGCATTTT. Translation gives CASSMAGVNQPQHF.

The chain links TRBV9 to TRBJ2-3, with 7 positions matching TRBD1. CDR1 and CDR2 from the germline V gene are SGDLS and YYNGEE. V shed 3 bases and J 2 bases; nucleotides not matched to a gene: 9. The CDR3 has 16 amino acids. The CDR3 protein is CASSGRQGILTDTQYF. Written as DNA, the CDR3 is TGTGCCAGCAGCGGACGACAGGGAATCCTCACAGATACGCAGTATTTT. Variable domain in full (rest from reference TRBV9 and TRBJ2-3): DSGVTQTPKHLITATGQRVTLRCSPRSGDLSVYWYQQSLDQGLQFLIQYYNGEERAKGNILERFSAQQFPDLHSELNLSSLELGDSALYFCASSGRQGILTDTQYFGPGTRLTVL.

The CDR3 loop is CASPYPGQGSHEQYF. CDR3 sequence (DNA): TGTGCCAGTCCGTATCCGGGACAGGGGTCCCACGAGCAGTACTTC. This chain connects TRBV19 to TRBJ2-7, with 10 bases matching TRBD1. V was clipped by 8 bases and J by 5 bases; unmatched bases: 12. This CDR3 comprises 15 residues. The germline CDR1 and CDR2 sequences are LNHDA and SQIVND (reference sequence).

This chain connects TRBV15 to TRBJ2-2; 9 bases are a match to TRBD2. Trimming cost V 5 bases and J 2 bases; bases outside gene matches: 6. This CDR3 contains 16 residues. Looked up from germline, CDR1 is LNHNV and CDR2 is YYDKDF (reference sequence). The CDR3 DNA follows: TGTGCCACCAGCCAGTCTAGCGGGGTTAACACCGGGGAGCTGTTTTTT. Its protein product is CATSQSSGVNTGELFF.

In this sample, this clone turned up once. The J gene is TRBJ1-1, the V gene TRBV2, with 7 bases identical to TRBD1. Unmatched junction bases numbered 12, after V lost 8 bases and J lost 6 bases. The CDR3 has 14 residues. Germline CDR1 SNHLY, CDR2 FYNNEI. The CDR3 loop reads CASLVGQVPAEAFF. CDR3 in DNA: TGTGCCAGCTTGGTTGGACAGGTCCCCGCTGAAGCTTTCTTT.

The chain carries TRBV6-5 and TRBJ2-3, with 11 nucleotides matching TRBD2. This CDR3 contains 14 residues. Trimming removed 5 bases from V and 5 bases from J; junction bases left unmatched: 3. CDR1 MNHEY and CDR2 SVGAGI come from the germline V gene. CDR3 sequence (DNA): TGTGCCAGCAGTATCGGGACTAGCGGAGATACGCAGTATTTT. Protein product: CASSIGTSGDTQYF.

With respect to this clone: The sample contains more than one DNA sequence encoding this CDR3. The chain carries TRBV9 and TRBJ2-3; D gene unclear. Deletions cut 4 bases from V and 1 base from J, with 7 bases between. This CDR3 is 13 amino acids long. Germline V gene lookup returns CDR1 SGDLS and CDR2 YYNGEE. CDR3 in DNA: TGTGCCAGCAGCCCAGGCGGCACAGATACGCAGTATTTT. It specifies CASSPGGTDTQYF.

The rearrangement uses TRBV4-1 and TRBJ2-7; TRBD2 matches at 10 bases. The CDR3 loop spans 16 amino acids. The trim removed 0 bases at V and 10 bases at J, leaving 12 bases unmatched. Germline values: CDR1 MGHRA, CDR2 YSYEKL. The CDR3 spells CASSQEKLAGVPLQYF. In DNA, the CDR3 is TGCGCCAGCAGCCAAGAGAAGCTAGCGGGGGTACCCCTACAGTACTTC.

The chain links TRBV30 to TRBJ1-5, with D perhaps TRBD1 (5 bases). Germline loops: CDR1 GTSNPN, CDR2 SVGIG (reference sequence). The length of the CDR3 is 14 residues. Trimming cost V 2 bases and J 2 bases, with 10 bases left between them. The chain's CDR3 is CAWSWGRGNQPQHF. DNA of the CDR3: TGTGCCTGGAGTTGGGGCAGGGGCAATCAGCCCCAGCATTTT.

The chain employs TRBV15 and TRBJ2-1; 15 nucleotides align to TRBD2. From germline, CDR1 is LNHNV and CDR2 YYDKDF (reference sequence). The V and J ends lost 4 bases and 12 bases, in that order; junction bases with no gene match: 13. CDR3 length: 17 residues. CDR3 loop: CATSKRTLGLAGGWQFF. As DNA, the CDR3 is TGTGCCACCAGCAAGAGGACCCTGGGACTAGCGGGGGGATGGCAGTTCTTC.

The chain recombines TRBV7-2 with TRBJ1-5; TRBD1 might be the D (5 bases). CDR1 and CDR2 from the germline V gene are SGHTA and FQGNSA. The V and J ends lost 5 bases and 4 bases respectively, with 15 bases between them. This CDR3 spans 15 amino acids. CDR3 protein: CASSPAWGGNQPQHF. The CDR3 DNA reads TGTGCCAGCAGCCCCGCCTGGGGGGGGAATCAGCCCCAGCATTTT.

The chain joins TRBV19 to TRBJ2-1; 8 bases match TRBD2. V shed 9 bases, J shed 6 bases, and the junction held 10 bases outside the gene matches. The CDR3 has 14 amino acids. CDR1 and CDR2 (germline): LNHDA, SQIVND (reference sequence). In DNA form, the CDR3 reads TGTGCCAGCGGGCCGGGACTAGTCATCAATGAGCAGTTCTTC. Protein: CASGPGLVINEQFF.

This chain joins TRBV2 and TRBJ1-5, with 7 bases that match TRBD1. V lost 4 bases and J lost 1; bases outside the gene matches: 4. The CDR3 is 15 amino acids. Germline V gene lookup returns CDR1 SNHLY and CDR2 FYNNEI. CDR3 sequence reads: CASSVETGSNQPQHF. CDR3 DNA sequence: TGTGCCAGCAGTGTGGAGACAGGGAGCAATCAGCCCCAGCATTTT.

Comments on this clone: Given the absence of the conserved phenylalanine or tryptophan at the CDR3 end, a read error is likely. This chain links TRBV19 with TRBJ1-2; 7 bases fit TRBD1. J lost 4 bases, V lost 7 bases, and 12 bases had no gene match. CDR1 and CDR2 (germline): LNHDA, SQIVND (reference sequence). The CDR3 is 15 amino acids. For the CDR3, the DNA is TGTGCCAGTACCCCATCTGGACAGGCCCGCTATGGCTACACCTTA. Translated, it gives CASTPSGQARYGYTL.

This chain connects TRBV18 to TRBJ1-5; tentatively, D is TRBD1 (5 bases). Trimming shortened V by 3 bases and J by 6 bases, and 9 bases separated the two germline ends. CDR1 and CDR2 (germline): KGHSH, LQKENI. CDR3 length: 13 amino acids. This chain's CDR3 is CASSPLRVQPQHF. The CDR3 bases are TGTGCCAGCTCACCTCTCAGGGTTCAGCCCCAGCATTTT. Filled out from reference TRBV18 and TRBJ1-5, the complete variable domain reads NAGVMQNPRHLVRRRGQEARLRCSPMKGHSHVYWYRQLPEEGLKFMVYLQKENIIDESGMPKERFSAEFPKEGPSILRIQQVVRGDSAAYFCASSPLRVQPQHFGDGTRLSIL.

This clone was seen just once. The gene calls are TRBV27 and TRBJ2-7; D not certain. In germline, CDR1 is MNHEY, CDR2 SMNVEV (reference sequence). This CDR3 contains 15 residues. The V and J ends lost 2 bases and 4 bases respectively, with 15 bases between them. The CDR3 DNA sequence: TGTGCCAGCAGTTTAAGCCCCCGGAGCCGTTACGAGCAGTACTTC. Translation gives CASSLSPRSRYEQYF.

The chain's CDR3 is CASSLTRVNYGYTF. CDR3 coding DNA: TGTGCCAGCAGCTTAACGCGGGTTAACTATGGCTACACCTTC. The chain is built from TRBV7-3 and TRBJ1-2; D uncertain. Trimming stripped 0 bases from V and 1 base from J, with 6 bases between. CDR1 is SGHTA, CDR2 FQGTGA, per germline. This CDR3 region has 14 residues.

The genes are TRBV18 and TRBJ2-1; 7 bases match TRBD2. V dropped 0 bases and J dropped 4; count of bases not matched to a gene: 12. This CDR3 spans 18 amino acids. CDR1 and CDR2 (germline): KGHSH, LQKENI. The DNA of the CDR3 is TGTGCCAGCTCACCACCGGGAAGGATCGGGGGGATTTACAATGAGCAGTTCTTC. It yields the protein CASSPPGRIGGIYNEQFF. The whole variable domain, filled in from reference TRBV18 and TRBJ2-1, reads NAGVMQNPRHLVRRRGQEARLRCSPMKGHSHVYWYRQLPEEGLKFMVYLQKENIIDESGMPKERFSAEFPKEGPSILRIQQVVRGDSAAYFCASSPPGRIGGIYNEQFFGPGTRLTVL.

The chain carries TRBV29-1 and TRBJ2-5; no clear D gene. The CDR3 is 12 amino acids. V was shortened by 4 bases and J by 5 bases, with 11 bases between the two germline ends. Looked up from germline, CDR1 is SQVTM and CDR2 is ANQGSEA. CDR3 sequence reads: CSVAQLRETQYF. CDR3 nucleotides: TGCAGCGTTGCACAGCTCCGCGAGACCCAGTACTTC.

The chain combines TRBV6-5 with TRBJ2-3; 12 bases fit TRBD2. This CDR3 has 15 residues. The V gene end was trimmed by 7 bases and the J gene end by 5 bases; junction bases not matched to a gene: 7. Germline-derived CDR1 and CDR2 are MNHEY and SVGAGI. The CDR3 DNA is TGTGCCAGCACCTTCGGACTAGCGGGGAGAGATACGCAGTATTTT. It encodes CASTFGLAGRDTQYF.

CDR3 DNA: TGTGCCAGCAGCCAAGATCTGCAGGATGAGCAGTTCTTC. It translates to CASSQDLQDEQFF. V is TRBV14 and J is TRBJ2-1; D remains unclear. Germline V gene sequence: CDR1 SGHDN, CDR2 FVKESK. The V end was cut by 0 bases, the J end by 8 bases, with 8 bases between. CDR3 length: 13 residues.

This clone was counted a single time. The chain uses TRBV4-3 and TRBJ2-1; the match to TRBD2 covers 9 bases. Germline assignment: CDR1 LGHNA and CDR2 YSLEER. V lost 0 bases and J lost 2; bases outside the gene matches: 5. There are 17 residues in the CDR3. CDR3 DNA: TGCGCCAGCAGCCAAGATGAGCTAGCGGGGACCTACAATGAGCAGTTCTTC. As protein: CASSQDELAGTYNEQFF.

The gene calls are TRBV18 and TRBJ2-7; 10 bases align to TRBD1. J lost 5 bases, V lost 3 bases, and 10 bases had no gene match. The CDR3 totals 16 residues. Germline V gene data show CDR1 as KGHSH and CDR2 as LQKENI. CDR3 coding DNA: TGTGCCAGCTCACCGCCACGCCGGGACAGGGGTCACGAGCAGTACTTC. Translating it yields CASSPPRRDRGHEQYF.